A selection of T cell receptor beta chains follows, all from one sample in a study of blood T cells in healthy people across ages. TCRdb processed the 5' RACE reads anew with MiXCR; each CDR3 protein has one entry. The table includes 1.5 million to 2 million distinct CDR3 sequences, 49% detected once. Sequencing was carried out using blood. These receptors came from a woman in her thirties or forties in good health. The conserved cysteine and the conserved F or W are not part of the CDR3 here.

V gene: TRBV5-6
CDR3 protein: ASSTGLAEAF

V gene: TRBV2
CDR3 protein: ASSDQGLNTEAF

V gene: TRBV27
CDR3 protein: ASSLGGAYRTEKLF

V gene: TRBV7-2
CDR3 protein: ASSLGILGGAANEQF

V gene: TRBV7-9
CDR3 protein: ASSLALGNSEAF

V gene: TRBV3-1
CDR3 protein: ASSQTLGSEQY

V gene: TRBV7-2
CDR3 protein: ASSRSQGQTYGYT

V gene: TRBV12-3/TRBV12-4
CDR3 protein: ASSFEDRLSYEQY

V gene: TRBV20-1
CDR3 protein: SASTGGPYEQY

V gene: TRBV6-2/TRBV6-3
CDR3 protein: ASSYTSGGGLTDTQY

V gene: TRBV28
CDR3 protein: ASRQDGDSNQPQH

V gene: TRBV20-1
CDR3 protein: SASRGGGHVTDTQY

V gene: TRBV7-2
CDR3 protein: ASSLVFGQGSEQY

V gene: TRBV4-3
CDR3 protein: ASSQAGRGGYNEQF

V gene: TRBV18
CDR3 protein: ASSPVRGHEQF

V gene: TRBV6-1
CDR3 protein: ASSVMFYGYT

V gene: TRBV13
CDR3 protein: ASSLGNLNTGELF

V gene: TRBV5-6
CDR3 protein: ASSHGTGPTNEKLF

V gene: TRBV20-1
CDR3 protein: SARRTINEKLF

V gene: TRBV6-4
CDR3 protein: ASSDQRTSTDAQY

V gene: TRBV4-3
CDR3 protein: ASSQDDYITLSPLH

V gene: TRBV12-3/TRBV12-4
CDR3 protein: ASRMDRGGGYT

V gene: TRBV20-1
CDR3 protein: SAGDYSSGTQY

V gene: TRBV15
CDR3 protein: ATSRKDGLNTKAF

V gene: TRBV28
CDR3 protein: ASGTGGAYNEQF

V gene: TRBV7-2
CDR3 protein: ASSHGTGVIRETQY

V gene: TRBV27
CDR3 protein: ASTDSLRTQY

V gene: TRBV5-1
CDR3 protein: ASSRPGQVLSDTQY

V gene: TRBV7-8
CDR3 protein: ASSLDQSDTQY

V gene: TRBV5-6
CDR3 protein: ASLRTGSFYNEQF

V gene: TRBV5-6
CDR3 protein: ASSFGGKVSTDTQY

V gene: TRBV9
CDR3 protein: ASSVGGTGVSYEQY

V gene: TRBV28
CDR3 protein: ASSSIPQGIAYEQY

V gene: TRBV5-1
CDR3 protein: PSSLAGILGNEQF

V gene: TRBV11-3
CDR3 protein: ASSLEAGMHNEQF

V gene: TRBV10-3
CDR3 protein: AISESEPYEQY

V gene: TRBV20-1
CDR3 protein: SAPALAGGGEQY

V gene: TRBV6-1
CDR3 protein: ASSEAPGPGELF

V gene: TRBV4-3
CDR3 protein: ASGQALDREAYEQY

V gene: TRBV28
CDR3 protein: ASNSPGQGVADTQY

V gene: TRBV7-9
CDR3 protein: ASSLIGAKNIQY

V gene: TRBV28
CDR3 protein: ASSSFRDRASYEQY

V gene: TRBV4-3
CDR3 protein: ASSQDKTQYNEQY

V gene: TRBV27
CDR3 protein: ASSRLGYTQY

V gene: TRBV21-1
CDR3 protein: ASSKVGDFIPSSYEQY

V gene: TRBV7-8
CDR3 protein: ASSLIRLPGDRDNQPQH